These T cell receptor beta chains were read from a single sample in a study of blood T cell repertoires in COVID-19. TCRdb's copy holds only in-frame clones and misses some; the assay was immunoSEQ multiplex PCR. In the table there are about 360,000 clones, approximately 86% of which are singletons. Sequencing was carried out using peripheral blood. The receptors here all came from a human donor in a cohort sampled during active COVID-19. CDR3s include the opening cysteine and the closing phenylalanine or tryptophan. The D gene is left open where the match is weak. Size is stated for part of the rows, as once, few or many counts, or as a class when the clone is expanded.

d_call,cdr3_length,clone_size,j_call,v_call,cdr3_aa,cdr3_nt
TRBD1,14,-,TRBJ2-1,TRBV7-9,CASSETGGWDEQFF,TGTGCCAGCAGCGAAACAGGGGGCTGGGATGAGCAGTTCTTC
-,19,-,TRBJ1-2,TRBV6-4,CASSDSNVRLRSQNYGYTF,TGTGCCAGCAGTGACTCGAATGTTAGACTCCGAAGTCAAAACTATGGCTACACCTTC
-,14,once,TRBJ2-1,TRBV3-1/TRBV3-2,CASSQLARVNEQFF,TGTGCCAGCAGCCAATTAGCGCGGGTGAATGAGCAGTTCTTC
TRBD2,18,few,TRBJ2-7,TRBV7-8,CASSLAGLARAGSYEQYF,TGTGCCAGCAGCTTAGCCGGACTAGCGAGGGCGGGAAGCTACGAGCAGTACTTC
-,17,few,TRBJ1-2,TRBV3-1/TRBV3-2,CASSQDPKENRVHGYTF,TGTGCCAGCAGCCAAGATCCTAAGGAGAACAGGGTCCATGGCTACACCTTC
-,13,-,TRBJ2-5,TRBV7-9,CASSLTGEETQYF,TGTGCCAGCAGCTTGACAGGAGAAGAGACCCAGTACTTC
-,16,once,TRBJ2-7,TRBV10-3,CAISESGGTRVYEQYF,TGTGCCATCAGTGAGTCTGGCGGGACGAGGGTCTACGAGCAGTACTTC
-,14,-,TRBJ1-2,TRBV6-4,CASIPPGGLYGYTF,TGTGCCAGCATCCCCCCCGGGGGACTATATGGCTACACCTTC
-,14,-,TRBJ2-3,TRBV5-1,CASSLAGRTDTQYF,TGCGCCAGCAGCTTGGCAGGTCGCACAGATACGCAGTATTTT
TRBD1,13,-,TRBJ2-7,TRBV12-3/TRBV12-4,CASTRTGTYEQYF,TGTGCCAGCACCCGGACAGGGACCTACGAGCAGTACTTC
TRBD1,13,-,TRBJ2-7,TRBV29-1,CSVLTGSSYEQYF,TGCAGCGTCCTGACAGGGAGCTCCTACGAGCAGTACTTC
-,13,-,TRBJ1-5,TRBV24-1,CATSGVLGGPQHF,TGTGCCACCAGTGGAGTCCTCGGGGGGCCCCAGCATTTT
TRBD1,16,-,TRBJ1-5,TRBV6-6,CASSRLTGARSQPQHF,TGTGCCAGCAGTAGGCTGACAGGGGCGCGGAGTCAGCCCCAGCATTTT
-,13,-,TRBJ1-6,TRBV12-3/TRBV12-4,CASSENRNSPLHF,TGTGCCAGCAGTGAAAACAGGAATTCACCCCTCCACTTT
-,14,once,TRBJ2-2,TRBV24-1,CATSDPGSQGELFF,TGTGCCACCAGTGATCCCGGGTCCCAAGGGGAGCTGTTTTTT
-,14,-,TRBJ2-2,TRBV15,CATSRGQDNGELFF,TGTGCCACCAGCAGAGGGCAGGATAACGGGGAGCTGTTTTTT
-,12,-,TRBJ1-6,TRBV27,CASSLPSSPLHF,TGTGCCAGCAGTTTACCTAGTTCACCCCTCCACTTT
TRBD2,14,-,TRBJ2-3,TRBV4-1,CASSQGLGVDTQYF,TGCGCCAGCAGCCAGGGACTAGGAGTAGATACGCAGTATTTT
TRBD1,14,-,TRBJ1-2,TRBV3-1/TRBV3-2,CASSQGGTGIGYTF,TGTGCCAGCAGCCAAGGCGGGACAGGGATTGGCTACACCTTC
-,16,-,TRBJ1-1,TRBV4-1,CASSQPDMGANTEAFF,TGCGCCAGCAGCCAACCAGATATGGGGGCGAACACTGAAGCTTTCTTT
-,14,-,TRBJ2-5,TRBV5-1,CASSGGSGQETQYF,TGCGCCAGCAGTGGAGGGTCGGGGCAAGAGACCCAGTACTTC
-,15,-,TRBJ2-5,TRBV5-8,CASSLAVQGPETQYF,TGTGCCAGCAGCTTGGCCGTCCAGGGTCCAGAGACCCAGTACTTC
-,16,-,TRBJ2-4,TRBV3-1/TRBV3-2,CASSPNSRYPSAIQYF,TGTGCCAGCAGCCCCAACTCTAGGTATCCCTCGGCCATTCAGTACTTC
TRBD1,13,-,TRBJ1-5,TRBV23-1,CASRTGRGQPQHF,TGCGCCAGCAGGACAGGGAGAGGACAGCCCCAGCATTTT
TRBD1,15,-,TRBJ1-2,TRBV5-1,CASSLAGTVYYGYTF,TGCGCCAGCAGCTTGGCCGGGACAGTGTACTATGGCTACACCTTC
TRBD1,14,-,TRBJ1-2,TRBV7-9,CASSTNRGEGGYTF,TGTGCCAGCAGCACTAACAGGGGTGAAGGCGGCTACACCTTC
-,15,-,TRBJ1-4,TRBV7-9,CASSSGDTAGEKLFF,TGTGCCAGCAGCTCTGGGGACACGGCGGGTGAAAAACTGTTTTTT
TRBD2,16,once,TRBJ2-3,TRBV5-6,CASSFGAGQTIDTQYF,TGTGCCAGCAGCTTCGGAGCGGGGCAAACGATAGATACGCAGTATTTT
-,15,-,TRBJ1-1,TRBV4-1,CASSQDRKGPTEAFF,TGCGCCAGCAGCCAAGATCGTAAGGGGCCCACTGAAGCTTTCTTT
TRBD1,14,-,TRBJ2-7,TRBV2,CASKAGTGTYEQYF,TGTGCCAGCAAAGCCGGGACAGGAACCTACGAGCAGTACTTC